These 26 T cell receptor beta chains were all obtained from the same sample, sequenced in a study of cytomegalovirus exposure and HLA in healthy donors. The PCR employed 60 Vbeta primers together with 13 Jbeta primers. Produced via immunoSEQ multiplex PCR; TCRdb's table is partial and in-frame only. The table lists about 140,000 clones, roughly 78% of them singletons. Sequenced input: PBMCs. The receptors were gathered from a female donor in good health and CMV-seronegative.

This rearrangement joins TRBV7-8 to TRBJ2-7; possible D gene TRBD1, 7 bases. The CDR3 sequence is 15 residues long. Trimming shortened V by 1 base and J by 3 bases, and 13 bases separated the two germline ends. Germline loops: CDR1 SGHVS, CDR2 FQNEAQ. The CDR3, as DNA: TGTGCCAGCAGCTTAGTAGCGGACAGGTACTACGAGCAGTACTTC. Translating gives CASSLVADRYYEQYF.

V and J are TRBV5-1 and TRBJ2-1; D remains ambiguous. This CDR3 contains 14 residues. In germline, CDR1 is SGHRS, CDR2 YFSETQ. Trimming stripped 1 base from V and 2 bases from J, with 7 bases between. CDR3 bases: TGCGCCAGCAGCTTGAGTCGGGCCTACAATGAGCAGTTCTTC. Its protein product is CASSLSRAYNEQFF.

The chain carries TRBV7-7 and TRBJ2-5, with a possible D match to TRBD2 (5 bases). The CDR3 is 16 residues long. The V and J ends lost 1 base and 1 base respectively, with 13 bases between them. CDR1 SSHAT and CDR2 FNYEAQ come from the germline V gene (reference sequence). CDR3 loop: CASSLGRRLTQETQYF. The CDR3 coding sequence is TGTGCCAGCAGCTTAGGCCGGAGACTAACCCAAGAGACCCAGTACTTC.

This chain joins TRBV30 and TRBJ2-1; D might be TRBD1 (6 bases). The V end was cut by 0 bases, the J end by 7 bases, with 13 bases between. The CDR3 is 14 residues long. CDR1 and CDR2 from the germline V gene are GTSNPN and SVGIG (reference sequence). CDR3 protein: CAWSVGQPFNEQFF. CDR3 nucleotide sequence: TGTGCCTGGAGTGTAGGACAGCCCTTTAATGAGCAGTTCTTC. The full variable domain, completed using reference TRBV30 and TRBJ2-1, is SQTIHQWPATLVQPVGSPLSLECTVEGTSNPNLYWYRQAAGRGLQLLFYSVGIGQISSEVPQNLSASRPQDRQFILSSKKLLLSDSGFYLCAWSVGQPFNEQFFGPGTRLTVL.

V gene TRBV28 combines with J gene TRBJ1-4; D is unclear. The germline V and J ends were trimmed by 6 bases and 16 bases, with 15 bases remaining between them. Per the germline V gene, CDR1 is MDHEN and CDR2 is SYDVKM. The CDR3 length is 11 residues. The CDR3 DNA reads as TGTGCCAGCAGCCCCAGCGGCGGACGGTTTTTT. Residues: CASSPSGGRFF.

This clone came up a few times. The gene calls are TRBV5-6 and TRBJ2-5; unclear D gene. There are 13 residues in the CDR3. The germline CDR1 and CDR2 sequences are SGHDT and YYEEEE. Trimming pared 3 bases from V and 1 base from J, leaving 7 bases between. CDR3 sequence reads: CASSSSPQETQYF. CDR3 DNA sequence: TGTGCCAGCAGCTCATCCCCCCAAGAGACCCAGTACTTC.

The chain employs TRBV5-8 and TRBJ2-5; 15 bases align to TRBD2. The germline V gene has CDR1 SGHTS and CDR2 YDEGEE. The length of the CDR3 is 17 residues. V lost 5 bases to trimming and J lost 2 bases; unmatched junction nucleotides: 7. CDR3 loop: CASSSGTSGRYQETQYF. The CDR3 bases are TGTGCCAGCAGTTCCGGGACTAGCGGGAGGTATCAAGAGACCCAGTACTTC.

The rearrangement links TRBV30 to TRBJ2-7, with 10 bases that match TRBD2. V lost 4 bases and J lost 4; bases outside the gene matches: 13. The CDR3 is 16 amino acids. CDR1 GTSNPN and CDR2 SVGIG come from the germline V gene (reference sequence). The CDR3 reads CAWTYTLGSGRYEQYF. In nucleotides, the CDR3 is TGTGCCTGGACCTACACCCTGGGTAGCGGGAGGTACGAGCAGTACTTC.

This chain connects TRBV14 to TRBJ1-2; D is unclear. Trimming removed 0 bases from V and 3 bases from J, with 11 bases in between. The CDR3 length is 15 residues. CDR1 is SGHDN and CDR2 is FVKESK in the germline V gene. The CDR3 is CASSQDLSRDYGYTF. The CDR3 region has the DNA TGTGCCAGCAGCCAAGATTTGTCTCGAGACTATGGCTACACCTTC.

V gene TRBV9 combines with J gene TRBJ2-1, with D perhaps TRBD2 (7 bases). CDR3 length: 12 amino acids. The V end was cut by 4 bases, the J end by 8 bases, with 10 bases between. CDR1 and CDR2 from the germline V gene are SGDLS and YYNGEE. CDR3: CASSSGGDEQFF. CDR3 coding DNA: TGTGCCAGCAGCTCGGGGGGCGATGAGCAGTTCTTC. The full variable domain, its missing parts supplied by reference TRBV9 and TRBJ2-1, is DSGVTQTPKHLITATGQRVTLRCSPRSGDLSVYWYQQSLDQGLQFLIQYYNGEERAKGNILERFSAQQFPDLHSELNLSSLELGDSALYFCASSSGGDEQFFGPGTRLTVL.

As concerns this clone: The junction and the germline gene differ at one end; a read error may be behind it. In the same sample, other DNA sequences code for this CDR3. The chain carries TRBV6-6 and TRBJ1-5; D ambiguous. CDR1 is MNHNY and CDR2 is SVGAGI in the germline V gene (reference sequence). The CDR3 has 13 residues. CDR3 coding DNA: TGTGCCAGCACACCCGGGAGCAATCAGCCTCAGCATTTT. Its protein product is CASTPGSNQPQHF.

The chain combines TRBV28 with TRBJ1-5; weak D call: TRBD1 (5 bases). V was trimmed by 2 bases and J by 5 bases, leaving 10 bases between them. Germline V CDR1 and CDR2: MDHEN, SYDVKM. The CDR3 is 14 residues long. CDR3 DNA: TGTGCCAGCAGTTTAGGCGGGGACTATCAGCCCCAGCATTTT. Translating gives CASSLGGDYQPQHF. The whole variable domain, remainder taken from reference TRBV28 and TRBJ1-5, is DVKVTQSSRYLVKRTGEKVFLECVQDMDHENMFWYRQDPGLGLRLIYFSYDVKMKEKGDIPEGYSVSREKKERFSLILESASTNQTSMYLCASSLGGDYQPQHFGDGTRLSIL.

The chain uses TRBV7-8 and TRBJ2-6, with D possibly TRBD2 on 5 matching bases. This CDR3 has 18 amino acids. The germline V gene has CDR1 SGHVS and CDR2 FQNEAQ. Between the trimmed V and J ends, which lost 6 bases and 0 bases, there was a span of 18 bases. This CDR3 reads CASRPGRRDYSGANVLTF. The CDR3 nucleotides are TGTGCCAGCAGGCCCGGACGGCGAGACTACTCTGGGGCCAACGTCCTGACTTTC. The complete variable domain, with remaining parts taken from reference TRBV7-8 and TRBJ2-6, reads GAGVSQSPRYKVAKRGQDVALRCDPISGHVSLFWYQQALGQGPEFLTYFQNEAQLDKSGLPSDRFFAERPEGSVSTLKIQRTQQEDSAVYLCASRPGRRDYSGANVLTFGAGSRLTVL.

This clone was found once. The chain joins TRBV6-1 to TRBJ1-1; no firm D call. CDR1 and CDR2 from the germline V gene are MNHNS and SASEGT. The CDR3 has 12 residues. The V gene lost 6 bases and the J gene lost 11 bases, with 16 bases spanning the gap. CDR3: CASRRRGERAFF. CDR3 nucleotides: TGTGCCAGCAGGCGCCGGGGAGAACGGGCTTTCTTT.

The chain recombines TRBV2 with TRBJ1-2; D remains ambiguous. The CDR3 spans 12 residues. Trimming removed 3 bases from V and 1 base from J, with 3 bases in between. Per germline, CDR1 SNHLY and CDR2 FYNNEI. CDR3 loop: CASSDYNYGYTF. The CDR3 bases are TGTGCCAGCAGTGATTATAACTATGGCTACACCTTC.

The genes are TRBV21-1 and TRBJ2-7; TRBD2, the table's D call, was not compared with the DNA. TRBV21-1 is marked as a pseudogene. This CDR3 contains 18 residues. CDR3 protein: CASSSSGTSGGESYEQYF. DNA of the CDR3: TGTGCCAGCAGCAGCTCCGGGACTAGCGGGGGGGAATCCTACGAGCAGTACTTC.

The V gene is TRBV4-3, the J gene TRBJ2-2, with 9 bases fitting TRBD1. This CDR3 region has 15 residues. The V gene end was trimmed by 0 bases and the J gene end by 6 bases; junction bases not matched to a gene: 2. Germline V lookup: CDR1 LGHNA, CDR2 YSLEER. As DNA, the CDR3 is TGCGCCAGCAGCCAAGATGGGACAGGGCCCGGGGAGCTGTTTTTT. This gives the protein CASSQDGTGPGELFF.

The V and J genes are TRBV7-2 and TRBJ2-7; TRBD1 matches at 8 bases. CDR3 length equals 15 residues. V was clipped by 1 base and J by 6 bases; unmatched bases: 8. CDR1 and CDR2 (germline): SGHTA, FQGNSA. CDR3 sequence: CASSLGPDRAGEQYF. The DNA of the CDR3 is TGTGCCAGCAGCTTAGGACCGGACAGGGCGGGCGAGCAGTACTTC.

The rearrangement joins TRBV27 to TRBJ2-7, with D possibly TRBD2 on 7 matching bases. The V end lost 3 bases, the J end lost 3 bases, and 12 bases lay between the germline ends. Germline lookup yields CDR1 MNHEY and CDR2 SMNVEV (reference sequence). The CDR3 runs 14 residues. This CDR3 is CASSFGGGLYEQYF. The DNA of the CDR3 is TGTGCCAGCAGTTTTGGGGGGGGCCTCTACGAGCAGTACTTC.

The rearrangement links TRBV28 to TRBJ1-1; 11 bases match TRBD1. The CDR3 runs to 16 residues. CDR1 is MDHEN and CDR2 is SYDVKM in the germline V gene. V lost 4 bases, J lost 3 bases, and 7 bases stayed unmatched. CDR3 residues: CASSWDRDRGDTEAFF. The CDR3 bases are TGTGCCAGCAGTTGGGACCGGGACAGGGGGGACACTGAAGCTTTCTTT.

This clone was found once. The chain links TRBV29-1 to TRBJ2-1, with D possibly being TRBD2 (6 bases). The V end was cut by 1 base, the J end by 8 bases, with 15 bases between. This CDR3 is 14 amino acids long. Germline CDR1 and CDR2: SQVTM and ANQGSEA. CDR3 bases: TGCAGCGTTGAAGCGGGAGTTCTCCGCGATGAGCAGTTCTTC. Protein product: CSVEAGVLRDEQFF.

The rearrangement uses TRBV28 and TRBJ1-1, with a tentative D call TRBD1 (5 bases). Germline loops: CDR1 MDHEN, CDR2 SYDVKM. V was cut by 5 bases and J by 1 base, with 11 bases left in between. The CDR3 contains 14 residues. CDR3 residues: CASSPPTENTEAFF. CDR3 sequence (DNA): TGTGCCAGCAGTCCCCCGACAGAGAACACTGAAGCTTTCTTT.

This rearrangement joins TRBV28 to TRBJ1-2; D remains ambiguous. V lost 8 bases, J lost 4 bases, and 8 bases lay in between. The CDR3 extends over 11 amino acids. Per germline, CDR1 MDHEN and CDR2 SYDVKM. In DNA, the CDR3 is TGTGCCAGCGTGAGTACCTATGGCTACACCTTC. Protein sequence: CASVSTYGYTF.

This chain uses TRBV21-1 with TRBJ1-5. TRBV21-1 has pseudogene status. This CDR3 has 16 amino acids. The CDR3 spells CASSTGDGGVNQPQHF. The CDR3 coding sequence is TGTGCCAGCAGCACAGGCGACGGGGGGGTCAATCAGCCCCAGCATTTT.

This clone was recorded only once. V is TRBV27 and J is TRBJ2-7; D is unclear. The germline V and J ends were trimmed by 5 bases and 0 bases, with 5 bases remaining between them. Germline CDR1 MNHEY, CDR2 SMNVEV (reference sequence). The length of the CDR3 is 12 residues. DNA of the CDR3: TGTGCCAGCAGTCCCCTCTCCTACGAGCAGTACTTC. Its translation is CASSPLSYEQYF.

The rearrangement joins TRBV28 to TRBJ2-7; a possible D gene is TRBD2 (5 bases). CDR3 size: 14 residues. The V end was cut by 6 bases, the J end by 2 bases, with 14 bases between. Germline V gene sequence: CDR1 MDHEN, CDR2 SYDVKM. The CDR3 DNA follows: TGTGCCAGCAGAGGACTGCCGTTAACCTACGAGCAGTACTTC. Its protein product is CASRGLPLTYEQYF. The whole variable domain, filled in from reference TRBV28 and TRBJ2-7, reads DVKVTQSSRYLVKRTGEKVFLECVQDMDHENMFWYRQDPGLGLRLIYFSYDVKMKEKGDIPEGYSVSREKKERFSLILESASTNQTSMYLCASRGLPLTYEQYFGPGTRLTVT.